This passage covers 5 T cell receptor beta chains from one sample sequenced in a study of blood T cells in healthy people across ages. The use of a sample-barcoded 5' primer and a J-beta primer mix characterized a second PCR of roughly 6 to 11 cycles. A single record per CDR3 protein comes from TCRdb applying MiXCR to the 5' RACE reads. The sample holds almost 1 million distinct CDR3 sequences, roughly 51% seen once. The material sequenced was blood. These receptors all come from a woman aged 55-75 years in good health.

CDR3 amino acids: CASSFGQRLYF. CDR3 coding DNA: TGTGCCAGCAGTTTTGGGCAACGGCTGTATTTT. V and J are TRBV27 and TRBJ2-3; D is ambiguous. CDR1 is MNHEY and CDR2 is SMNVEV in the germline V gene (reference sequence). This CDR3 spans 11 amino acids. Trimming removed 3 bases at V and 14 bases at J, with 12 bases between.

V and J are TRBV12-3 or TRBV12-4 and TRBJ1-1, with 7 bases that match TRBD1. V was pared by 6 bases and J by 1 base, with 5 bases of the junction left unmatched. There are 14 residues in the CDR3. The CDR3 region is CASRPDRRNTEAFF. The CDR3 DNA is TGTGCCAGCAGACCGGACAGGAGGAACACTGAAGCTTTCTTT.

This clonotype occurred a few times. The V gene is TRBV3-1, the J gene TRBJ2-4; D ambiguous. The CDR3 loop spans 14 amino acids. Deletions cut 6 bases from V and 0 bases from J, with 9 bases between. Germline CDR1 LGHDT, CDR2 YNNKEL (reference sequence). CDR3 sequence: CASSHYLAKNIQYF. The CDR3 DNA reads TGTGCCAGCAGTCATTATTTAGCCAAAAACATTCAGTACTTC.

This clonotype came up a few times. The chain joins TRBV5-1 to TRBJ1-1; 7 nucleotides align to TRBD1. The germline V gene has CDR1 SGHRS and CDR2 YFSETQ. The CDR3 is 14 amino acids. J was trimmed by 7 bases and V by 0 bases; bases with no gene match: 6. This chain's CDR3 is CASSLGSQGDEAFF. DNA of the CDR3: TGCGCCAGCAGCTTGGGGAGTCAGGGGGATGAAGCTTTCTTT.

This clonotype came up a few times. A junction boundary mismatches the germline segment, possibly from a read error. This chain connects TRBV27 to TRBJ2-6, with D hard to call. CDR1 is MNHEY and CDR2 is SMNVEV in the germline V gene (reference sequence). CDR3 length: 12 amino acids. CDR3 in DNA: TGTGCCGGCAGGTCTGGGGCCAACGTCCTGACTTTC. Protein sequence: CAGRSGANVLTF.